One sample yielded the 2 T cell receptor beta chains listed below, sequenced in a study of shared clonotypes between healthy human individuals (dated by TCRdb to about 2020). The receptor library was made with the immunoSEQ multiplex PCR assay. As stored in TCRdb, this immuneACCESS dataset retains in-frame rearrangements with V and J assigned. A fraction of the clones does not appear; measured against another copy, unresolved V genes explain less than half of the discrepancy, and the remainder lacks a known reason. The sample yields 700,000 to 950,000 clones; 90% to 98% were counted once. Of the sample, about 0.22% falls within the top ten clones. CD8 naive samples were obtained by positive selection for CCR7 among CD45RO-negative cells, yielding a CD45RA+CCR7+ population from which TemRA cells were excluded. Source material: naive CD8+ T cells sorted from blood. The cell subset or site label, as the study defines it: CD45RA+CCR7+. These receptors were collected from a young man in good health.

Details on this clone: Other DNA sequences within the sample encode an identical CDR3. This rearrangement joins TRBV27 to TRBJ2-7, with D possibly matching TRBD1 (6 bases). The germline V and J ends were trimmed by 3 bases and 2 bases, with 8 bases remaining between them. Germline loops: CDR1 MNHEY, CDR2 SMNVEV (reference sequence). The CDR3 covers 13 residues. The CDR3 loop reads CASSFQGPYEQYF. The DNA of the CDR3 is TGTGCCAGCAGTTTCCAGGGGCCCTACGAGCAGTACTTC.

The chain combines TRBV4-1 with TRBJ2-7; no clear D. The CDR3 runs to 14 residues. V lost 2 bases and J 5 bases, leaving 13 bases between the germline ends. CDR1 MGHRA and CDR2 YSYEKL come from the germline V gene. CDR3 region: CASSQIFDQHEQYF. Written as DNA, the CDR3 is TGCGCCAGCAGCCAAATATTCGACCAGCACGAGCAGTACTTC.